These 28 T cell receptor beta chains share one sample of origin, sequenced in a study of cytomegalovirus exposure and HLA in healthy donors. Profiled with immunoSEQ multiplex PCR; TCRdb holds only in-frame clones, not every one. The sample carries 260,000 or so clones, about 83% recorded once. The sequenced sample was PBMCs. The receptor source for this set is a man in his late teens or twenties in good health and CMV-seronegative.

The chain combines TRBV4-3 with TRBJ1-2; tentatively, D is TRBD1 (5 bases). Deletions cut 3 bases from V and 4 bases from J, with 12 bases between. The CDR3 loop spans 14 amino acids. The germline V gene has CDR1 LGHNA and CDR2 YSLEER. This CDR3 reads CASSHRLDSYGYTF. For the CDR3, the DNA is TGCGCCAGCAGCCACCGCCTTGACAGCTATGGCTACACCTTC.

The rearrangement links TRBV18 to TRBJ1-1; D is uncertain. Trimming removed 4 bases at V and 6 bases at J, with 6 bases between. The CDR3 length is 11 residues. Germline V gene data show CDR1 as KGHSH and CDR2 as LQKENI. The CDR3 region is CASSQGAEAFF. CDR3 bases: TGTGCCAGCTCACAGGGAGCTGAAGCTTTCTTT. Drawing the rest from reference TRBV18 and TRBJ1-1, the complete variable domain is NAGVMQNPRHLVRRRGQEARLRCSPMKGHSHVYWYRQLPEEGLKFMVYLQKENIIDESGMPKERFSAEFPKEGPSILRIQQVVRGDSAAYFCASSQGAEAFFGQGTRLTVV.

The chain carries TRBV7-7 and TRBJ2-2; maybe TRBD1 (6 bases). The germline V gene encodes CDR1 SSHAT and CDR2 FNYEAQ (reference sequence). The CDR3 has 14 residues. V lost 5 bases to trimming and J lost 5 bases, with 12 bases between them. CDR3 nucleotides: TGTGCCAGCAGCCGGGGACATCTGACCGGGGAGCTGTTTTTT. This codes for CASSRGHLTGELFF. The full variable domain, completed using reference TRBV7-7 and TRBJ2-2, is GAGVSQSPRYKVTKRGQDVTLRCDPISSHATLYWYQQALGQGPEFLTYFNYEAQPDKSGLPSDRFSAERPEGSISTLTIQRTEQRDSAMYRCASSRGHLTGELFFGEGSRLTVL.

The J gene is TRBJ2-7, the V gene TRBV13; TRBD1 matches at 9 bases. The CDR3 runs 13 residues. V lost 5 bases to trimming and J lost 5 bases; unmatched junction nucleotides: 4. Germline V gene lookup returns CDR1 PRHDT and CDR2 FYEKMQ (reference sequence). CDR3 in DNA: TGTGCCAGCAGCCACCGGGACAGGGACGAGCAGTACTTC. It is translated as CASSHRDRDEQYF.

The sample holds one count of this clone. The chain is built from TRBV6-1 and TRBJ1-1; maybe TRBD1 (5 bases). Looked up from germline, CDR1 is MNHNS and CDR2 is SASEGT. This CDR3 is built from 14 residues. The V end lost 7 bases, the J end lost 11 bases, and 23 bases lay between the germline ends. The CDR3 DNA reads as TGTGCCAGCACTCTCCGCCCTACCACAGGAGATGCTTTCTTT. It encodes CASTLRPTTGDAFF.

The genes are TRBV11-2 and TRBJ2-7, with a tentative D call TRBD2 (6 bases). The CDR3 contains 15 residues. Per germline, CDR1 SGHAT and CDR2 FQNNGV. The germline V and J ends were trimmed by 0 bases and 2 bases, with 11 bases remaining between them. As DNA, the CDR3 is TGTGCCAGCAGCTTAGAGTTGGGCGGGACCTACGAGCAGTACTTC. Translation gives CASSLELGGTYEQYF.

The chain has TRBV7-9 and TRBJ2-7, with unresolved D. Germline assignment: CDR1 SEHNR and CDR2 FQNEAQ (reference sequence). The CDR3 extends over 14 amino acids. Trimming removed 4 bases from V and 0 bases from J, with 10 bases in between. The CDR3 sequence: CASSYTASSYEQYF. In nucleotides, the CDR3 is TGTGCCAGCAGCTATACAGCCAGCTCCTACGAGCAGTACTTC.

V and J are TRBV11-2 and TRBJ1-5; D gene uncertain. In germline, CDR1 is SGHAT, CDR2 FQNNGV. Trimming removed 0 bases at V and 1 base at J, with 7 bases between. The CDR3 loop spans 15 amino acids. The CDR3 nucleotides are TGTGCCAGCAGCTTAGAGCCCGCGAGCAATCAGCCCCAGCATTTT. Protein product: CASSLEPASNQPQHF.

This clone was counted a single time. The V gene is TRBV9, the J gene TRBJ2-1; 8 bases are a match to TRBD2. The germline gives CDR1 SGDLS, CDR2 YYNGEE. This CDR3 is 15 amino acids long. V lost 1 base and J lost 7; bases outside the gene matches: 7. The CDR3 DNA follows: TGTGCCAGCAGCGTAAGGCGGGGGGAGGTGAATGAGCAGTTCTTC. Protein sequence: CASSVRRGEVNEQFF.

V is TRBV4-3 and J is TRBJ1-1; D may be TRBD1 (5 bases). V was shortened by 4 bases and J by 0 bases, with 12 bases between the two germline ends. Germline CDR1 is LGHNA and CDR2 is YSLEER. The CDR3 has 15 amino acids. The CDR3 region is CASSPGGAMNTEAFF. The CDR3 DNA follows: TGCGCCAGCAGCCCCGGGGGAGCTATGAACACTGAAGCTTTCTTT.

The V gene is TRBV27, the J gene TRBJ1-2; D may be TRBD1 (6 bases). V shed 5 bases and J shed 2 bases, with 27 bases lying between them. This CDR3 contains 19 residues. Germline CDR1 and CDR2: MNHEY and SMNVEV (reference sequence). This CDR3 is CASSPWGGGASLKNYGYTF. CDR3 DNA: TGTGCCAGCAGTCCTTGGGGCGGGGGGGCCTCCTTAAAGAACTATGGCTACACCTTC.

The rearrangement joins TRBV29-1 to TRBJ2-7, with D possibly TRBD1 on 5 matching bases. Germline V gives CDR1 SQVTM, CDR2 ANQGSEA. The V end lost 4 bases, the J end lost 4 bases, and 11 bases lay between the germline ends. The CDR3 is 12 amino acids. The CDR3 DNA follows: TGCAGCGTTGGGCAGGGTGTTTACGAGCAGTACTTC. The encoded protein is CSVGQGVYEQYF.

The CDR3, as DNA: TGTGCCAGCAGCTTTTCGGACACCTCCTACGAGCAGTACTTC. Translation: CASSFSDTSYEQYF. The J gene is TRBJ2-7, the V gene TRBV5-4, with D tentatively TRBD1 (5 bases). Germline assignment: CDR1 SGHNT and CDR2 YYREEE (reference sequence). The V gene lost 2 bases and the J gene lost 0 bases, with 9 bases spanning the gap. There are 14 residues in the CDR3.

The CDR3 region is CASSSGLAGVLYEQYF. CDR3 nucleotides: TGTGCCAGCAGCTCGGGACTAGCGGGAGTCCTCTACGAGCAGTACTTC. J is TRBJ2-7 and V is TRBV7-8; 14 nucleotides line up with TRBD2. This CDR3 comprises 16 residues. CDR1 SGHVS and CDR2 FQNEAQ come from the germline V gene. V shed 4 bases and J 3 bases; nucleotides not matched to a gene: 5.

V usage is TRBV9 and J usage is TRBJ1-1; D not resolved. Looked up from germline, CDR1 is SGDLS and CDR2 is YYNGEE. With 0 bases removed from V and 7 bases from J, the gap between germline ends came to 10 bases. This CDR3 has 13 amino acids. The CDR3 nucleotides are TGTGCCAGCAGCGTAGAAGGCGACTATGAAGCTTTCTTT. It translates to CASSVEGDYEAFF.

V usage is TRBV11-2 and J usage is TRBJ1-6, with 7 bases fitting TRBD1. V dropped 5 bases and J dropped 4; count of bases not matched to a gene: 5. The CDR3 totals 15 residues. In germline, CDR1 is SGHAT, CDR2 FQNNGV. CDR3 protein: CASSPGGQYNSPLHF. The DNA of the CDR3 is TGTGCCAGCAGCCCAGGGGGACAGTATAATTCACCCCTCCACTTT. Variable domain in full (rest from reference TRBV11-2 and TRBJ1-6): EAGVAQSPRYKIIEKRQSVAFWCNPISGHATLYWYQQILGQGPKLLIQFQNNGVVDDSQLPKDRFSAERLKGVDSTLKIQPAKLEDSAVYLCASSPGGQYNSPLHFGNGTRLTVT.

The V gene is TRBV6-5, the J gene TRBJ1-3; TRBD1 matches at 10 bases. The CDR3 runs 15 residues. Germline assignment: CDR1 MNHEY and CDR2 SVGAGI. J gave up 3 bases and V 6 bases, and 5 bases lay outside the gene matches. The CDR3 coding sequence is TGTGCCAGCAGGAAAGACAGGGGGCATGGAAACACCATATATTTT. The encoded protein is CASRKDRGHGNTIYF.

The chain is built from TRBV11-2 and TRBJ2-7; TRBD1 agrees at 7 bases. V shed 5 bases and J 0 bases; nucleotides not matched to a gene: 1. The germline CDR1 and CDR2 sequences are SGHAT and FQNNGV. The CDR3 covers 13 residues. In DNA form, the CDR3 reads TGTGCCAGCAGCCGGGACAGCTCCTACGAGCAGTACTTC. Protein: CASSRDSSYEQYF. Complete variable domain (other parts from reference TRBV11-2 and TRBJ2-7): EAGVAQSPRYKIIEKRQSVAFWCNPISGHATLYWYQQILGQGPKLLIQFQNNGVVDDSQLPKDRFSAERLKGVDSTLKIQPAKLEDSAVYLCASSRDSSYEQYFGPGTRLTVT.

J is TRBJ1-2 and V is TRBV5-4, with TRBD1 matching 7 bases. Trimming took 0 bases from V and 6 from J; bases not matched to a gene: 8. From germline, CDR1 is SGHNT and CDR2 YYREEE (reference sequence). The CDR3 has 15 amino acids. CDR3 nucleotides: TGTGCCAGCAGCTTGGGTGACAGGGAATCGAATGGCTACACCTTC. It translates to CASSLGDRESNGYTF.

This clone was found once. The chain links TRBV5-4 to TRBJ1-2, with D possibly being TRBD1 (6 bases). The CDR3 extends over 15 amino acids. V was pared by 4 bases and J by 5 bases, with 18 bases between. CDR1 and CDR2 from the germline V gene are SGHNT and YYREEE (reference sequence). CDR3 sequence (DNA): TGTGCCAGCAGCCCCCCGGACAGTGGAAGATATGGCTACACCTTC. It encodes CASSPPDSGRYGYTF.

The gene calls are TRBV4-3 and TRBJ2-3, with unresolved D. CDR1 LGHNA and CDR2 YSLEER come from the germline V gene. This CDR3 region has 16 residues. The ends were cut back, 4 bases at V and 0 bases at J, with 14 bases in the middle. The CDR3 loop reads CASSRDGRSSTDTQYF. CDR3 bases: TGCGCCAGCAGCCGAGATGGCAGGTCTAGCACAGATACGCAGTATTTT.

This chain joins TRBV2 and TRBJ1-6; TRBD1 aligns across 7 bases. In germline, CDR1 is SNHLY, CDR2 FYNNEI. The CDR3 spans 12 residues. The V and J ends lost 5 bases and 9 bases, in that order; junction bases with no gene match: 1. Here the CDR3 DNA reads TGTGCCAGCAGTCGACAGGGTTCACCCCTCCACTTT. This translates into CASSRQGSPLHF.

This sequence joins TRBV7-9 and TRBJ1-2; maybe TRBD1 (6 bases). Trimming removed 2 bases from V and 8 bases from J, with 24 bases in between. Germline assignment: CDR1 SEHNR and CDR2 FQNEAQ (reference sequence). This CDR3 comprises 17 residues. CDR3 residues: CASSLTERGHEGYGYTF. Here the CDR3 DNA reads TGTGCCAGCAGCTTAACGGAGCGGGGGCACGAAGGCTACGGCTACACCTTC.

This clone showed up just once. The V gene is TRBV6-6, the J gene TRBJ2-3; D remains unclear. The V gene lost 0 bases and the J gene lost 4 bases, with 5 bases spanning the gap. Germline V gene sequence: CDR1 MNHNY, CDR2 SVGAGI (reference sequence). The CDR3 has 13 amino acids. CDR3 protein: CASSYSAADTQYF. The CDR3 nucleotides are TGTGCCAGCAGTTACTCTGCGGCAGATACGCAGTATTTT.

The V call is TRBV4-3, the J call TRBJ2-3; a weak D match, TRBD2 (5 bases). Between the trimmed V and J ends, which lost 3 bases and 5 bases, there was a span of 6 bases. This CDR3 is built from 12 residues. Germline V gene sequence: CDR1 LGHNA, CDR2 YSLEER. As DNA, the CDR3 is TGCGCCAGCAGCCAGGCGGGAGATACGCAGTATTTT. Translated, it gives CASSQAGDTQYF.

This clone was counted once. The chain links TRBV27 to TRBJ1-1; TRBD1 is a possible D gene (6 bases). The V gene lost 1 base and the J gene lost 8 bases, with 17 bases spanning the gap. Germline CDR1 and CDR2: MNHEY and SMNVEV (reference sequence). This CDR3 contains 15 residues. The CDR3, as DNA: TGTGCCAGCAGTTTATTAACTGGGGGCGCTTCAGAAGCTTTCTTT. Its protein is CASSLLTGGASEAFF.

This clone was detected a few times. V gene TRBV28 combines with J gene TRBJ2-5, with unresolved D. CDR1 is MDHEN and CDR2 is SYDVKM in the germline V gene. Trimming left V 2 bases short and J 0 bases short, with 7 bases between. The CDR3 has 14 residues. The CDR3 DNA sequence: TGTGCCAGCAGTTTAACAGTGTACCAAGAGACCCAGTACTTC. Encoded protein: CASSLTVYQETQYF.

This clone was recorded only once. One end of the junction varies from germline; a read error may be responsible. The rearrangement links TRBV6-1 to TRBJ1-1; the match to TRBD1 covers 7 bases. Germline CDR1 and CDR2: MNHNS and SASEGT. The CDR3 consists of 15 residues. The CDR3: CASSEYDDWDSNLTF. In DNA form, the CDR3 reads TGTGCCAGCAGTGAATATGACGATTGGGACAGCAATTTAACCTTT.